The rows below give T cell receptor beta chains drawn from one sample of a study of cytomegalovirus exposure and HLA in healthy donors. Produced via immunoSEQ multiplex PCR; TCRdb's table is partial and in-frame only. The repertoire consists of 140,000 or so clones, with around 75% occurring once and the leading ten covering around 4%. The specimen was PBMCs. These receptors were obtained from a man between 60 and 75 years old in good health and CMV-seronegative. CDR3s leave out the opening cysteine and the closing phenylalanine or tryptophan. The D gene is left open where the match is weak.

CDR3 length	V gene	J gene	D gene	CDR3 protein
14	TRBV5-6	TRBJ2-6	.	ASSLVGVGGANVLT
11	TRBV7-3	TRBJ2-5	.	ASSLFAMETQY
10	TRBV27	TRBJ1-2	.	ASGKGQNGYT
12	TRBV6-1	TRBJ1-5	.	ASRLLRGNQPQH
12	TRBV7-7	TRBJ2-3	.	ASSLGPSTDTQY
15	TRBV7-3	TRBJ1-2	TRBD1	ASSLKPPGQGDYGYT
14	TRBV6-1	TRBJ2-7	.	ASSERVLASSYEQY
13	TRBV27	TRBJ2-7	TRBD2	ASSRAGDPRVEQY
11	TRBV30	TRBJ2-2	TRBD1	ACRTGSTGELF
12	TRBV5-1	TRBJ2-7	TRBD1	ASSFRTGAYEQY
12	TRBV11-2	TRBJ1-4	TRBD1	ASSRDRNNEKLF
12	TRBV27	TRBJ2-7	.	ASTPLRAAYEQY
10	TRBV16	TRBJ1-5	.	ASSQSYQPQH
12	TRBV11-2	TRBJ1-1	.	ASSRGAEVTEAF
12	TRBV27	TRBJ2-3	.	ASSLGLHTDTQY
11	TRBV7-2	TRBJ1-4	.	ASSPGSNEKLF
12	TRBV6-1	TRBJ1-2	.	ASSEADSLYGYT
13	TRBV7-2	TRBJ1-6	.	ASSLLGADNSPLH
14	TRBV28	TRBJ2-2	.	ASSSTWTPNTGELF
12	TRBV9	TRBJ2-5	TRBD2	ASSALAGRETQY
13	TRBV6-1	TRBJ1-2	TRBD1	ASRRQGAASDGYT
14	TRBV27	TRBJ2-2	TRBD1	ASSTRDRVPTGELF
13	TRBV19	TRBJ2-3	TRBD2	ASSIEISSGDTQY
13	TRBV2	TRBJ1-5	.	ASSEFRVNNQPQH
12	TRBV7-8	TRBJ1-3	.	ASSFASSGNTIY
11	TRBV19	TRBJ1-1	.	ASSIDLGEKAF
12	TRBV6-5	TRBJ2-1	.	ASSYSPQRPEQF
14	TRBV28	TRBJ1-5	.	ASSFPPGLEDQPQH
13	TRBV19	TRBJ2-2	TRBD2	ASSMGGANTGELF
11	TRBV28	TRBJ1-3	.	ATLLPSGNTIY
11	TRBV5-1	TRBJ2-2	.	ASSLYNTGELF
15	TRBV5-6	TRBJ2-1	.	ASSLAIAPSSYNEQF
12	TRBV9	TRBJ2-1	.	ASSVGGSYNEQF
15	TRBV7-9	TRBJ2-5	TRBD1	ASRPHLGTGKQETQY
13	TRBV4-2	TRBJ1-2	.	ASSQDHGVDYGYT
12	TRBV7-9	TRBJ1-1	TRBD1	ASSLADRGTEAF
11	TRBV5-1	TRBJ2-7	TRBD1	ASQTGESYEQY
11	TRBV27	TRBJ1-5	TRBD1	ASSDRGLWPQH
13	TRBV9	TRBJ1-2	TRBD1	ASSARQGSGKGYT
12	TRBV2	TRBJ1-2	.	ASSEGGGRYGYT
12	TRBV7-6	TRBJ2-1	TRBD2	ASSLAGGINEQF
12	TRBV7-8	TRBJ2-3	.	ASSPFPNTDTQY
14	TRBV6-5	TRBJ2-2	TRBD1	ASSYQGAPNTGELF
12	TRBV5-1	TRBJ2-3	.	ASSQLASTDTQY
13	TRBV7-9	.	TRBD1	ASSLEGDRAYEQY
10	TRBV7-2	TRBJ2-3	.	ASKFQGFPQY
13	TRBV9	TRBJ1-6	.	ASSVPAGEGSPLH
13	TRBV11-2	TRBJ1-1	.	ASSLSRIMNTEAF
14	TRBV6-5	TRBJ1-6	TRBD1	ASSYSRDRGDSPLH
13	TRBV7-3	TRBJ2-1	.	ASSLRLGSGNEQF
19	TRBV4-2	TRBJ2-6	.	ASSHVRSVARGGSGANVLT
13	TRBV28	TRBJ1-1	TRBD1	ASSQLGTGGTEAF
16	TRBV7-2	TRBJ1-1	.	ASSLGLFRGRELPEAF
12	TRBV27	TRBJ2-7	.	ASSLLRGEGEQY
14	TRBV28	TRBJ1-2	.	ASSLFSGRDNYGYT
14	TRBV7-4	TRBJ2-7	TRBD2	ARTSGPRGPTYEQY
12	TRBV7-2	TRBJ2-3	.	ASSLGSSTDTQY
16	TRBV12-5	TRBJ1-2	TRBD1	ASGLTSTDRGRMDGYT
11	TRBV5-4	TRBJ1-1	TRBD1	ASSPQGTVEAF
14	TRBV18	TRBJ2-6	TRBD1	ASSGQGASGANVLT